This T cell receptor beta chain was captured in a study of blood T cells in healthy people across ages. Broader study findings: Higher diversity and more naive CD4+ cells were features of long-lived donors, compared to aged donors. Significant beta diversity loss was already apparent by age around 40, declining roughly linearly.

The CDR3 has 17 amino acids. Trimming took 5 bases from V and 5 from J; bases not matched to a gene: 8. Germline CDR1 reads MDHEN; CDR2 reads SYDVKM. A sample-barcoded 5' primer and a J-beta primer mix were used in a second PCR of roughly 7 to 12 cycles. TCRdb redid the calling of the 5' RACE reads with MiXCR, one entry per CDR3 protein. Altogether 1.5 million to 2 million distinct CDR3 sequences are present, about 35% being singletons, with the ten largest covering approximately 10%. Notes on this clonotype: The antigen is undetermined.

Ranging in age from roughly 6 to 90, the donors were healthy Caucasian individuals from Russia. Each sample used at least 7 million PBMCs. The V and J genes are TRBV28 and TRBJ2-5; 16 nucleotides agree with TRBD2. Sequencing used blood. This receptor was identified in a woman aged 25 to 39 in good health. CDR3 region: CASSTGLAGGPSETQYF. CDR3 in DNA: TGTGCCAGCAGTACGGGACTAGCGGGAGGGCCATCTGAGACCCAGTACTTC.